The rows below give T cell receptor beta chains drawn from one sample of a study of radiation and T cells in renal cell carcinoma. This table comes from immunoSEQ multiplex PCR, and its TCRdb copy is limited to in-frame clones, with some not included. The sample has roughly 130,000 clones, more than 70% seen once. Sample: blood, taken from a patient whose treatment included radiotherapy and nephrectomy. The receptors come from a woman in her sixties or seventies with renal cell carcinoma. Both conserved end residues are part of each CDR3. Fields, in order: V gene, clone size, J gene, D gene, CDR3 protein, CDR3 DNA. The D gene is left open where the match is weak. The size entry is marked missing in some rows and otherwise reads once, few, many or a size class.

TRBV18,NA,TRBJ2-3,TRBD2,CASSPQTGSSGVTDTQYF,TGTGCCAGCTCACCACAGACTGGATCTAGCGGGGTCACAGATACGCAGTATTTT
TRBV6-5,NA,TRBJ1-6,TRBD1,CASSPGQGALHF,TGTGCCAGCAGCCCCGGACAGGGGGCCCTCCACTTT
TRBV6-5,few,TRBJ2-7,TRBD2,CASSWSGGNSYEQYF,TGTGCCAGCAGTTGGTCGGGGGGGAACTCCTACGAGCAGTACTTC
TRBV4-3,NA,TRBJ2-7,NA,CASSQERGRNYEQYF,TGCGCCAGCAGCCAAGAACGGGGACGGAACTACGAGCAGTACTTC
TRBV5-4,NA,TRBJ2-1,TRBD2,CASSQGLAGGPNEQFF,TGTGCCAGCAGCCAAGGACTAGCGGGGGGGCCAAATGAGCAGTTCTTC
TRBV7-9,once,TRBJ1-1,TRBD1,CASSARDRGFEAFF,TGTGCCAGCAGCGCCCGGGACAGAGGATTTGAAGCTTTCTTT
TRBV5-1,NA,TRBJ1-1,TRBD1,CASSLKRTGGNTEAFF,TGCGCCAGCAGCTTGAAAAGGACAGGGGGGAACACTGAAGCTTTCTTT
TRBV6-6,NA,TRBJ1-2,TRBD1,CASSKGQGAWRYTF,TGTGCCAGCAGTAAAGGACAGGGGGCTTGGCGCTACACCTTC
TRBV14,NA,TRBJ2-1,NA,CASSPSPGWRNEQFF,TGTGCCAGCAGCCCAAGCCCGGGGTGGCGAAATGAGCAGTTCTTC
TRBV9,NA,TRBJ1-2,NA,CASSPNPGGSNYGYTF,TGTGCCAGCAGCCCCAACCCTGGGGGGAGTAACTATGGCTACACCTTC
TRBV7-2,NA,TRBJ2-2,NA,CASSLAGWGNRELFF,TGTGCCAGCAGCTTAGCGGGGTGGGGGAACCGGGAGCTGTTTTTT